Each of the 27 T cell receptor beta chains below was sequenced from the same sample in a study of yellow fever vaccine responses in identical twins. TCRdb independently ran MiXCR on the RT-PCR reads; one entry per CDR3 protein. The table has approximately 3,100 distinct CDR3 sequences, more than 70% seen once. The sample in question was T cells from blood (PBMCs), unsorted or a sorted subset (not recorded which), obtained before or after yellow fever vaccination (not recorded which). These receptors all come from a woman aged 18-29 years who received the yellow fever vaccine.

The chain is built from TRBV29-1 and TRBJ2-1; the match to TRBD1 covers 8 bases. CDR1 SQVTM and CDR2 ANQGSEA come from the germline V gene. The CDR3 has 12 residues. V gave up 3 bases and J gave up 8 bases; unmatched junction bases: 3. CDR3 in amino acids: CSVDRGQYEQFF. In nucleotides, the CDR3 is TGCAGCGTTGACAGGGGGCAATATGAGCAGTTCTTC.

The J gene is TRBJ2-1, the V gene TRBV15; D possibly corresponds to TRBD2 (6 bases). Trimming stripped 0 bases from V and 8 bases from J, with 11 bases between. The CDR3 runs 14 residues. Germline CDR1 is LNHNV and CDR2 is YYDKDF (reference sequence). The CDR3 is CATSRDRGYHEQFF. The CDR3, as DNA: TGTGCCACCAGCAGAGATCGGGGGTACCATGAGCAGTTCTTC.

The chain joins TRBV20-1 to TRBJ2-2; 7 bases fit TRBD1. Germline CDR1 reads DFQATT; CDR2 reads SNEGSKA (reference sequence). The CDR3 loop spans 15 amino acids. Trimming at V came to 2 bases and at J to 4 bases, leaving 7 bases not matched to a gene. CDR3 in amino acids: CSARPGQFSTGELFF. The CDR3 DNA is TGCAGTGCTAGACCGGGACAGTTTAGCACCGGGGAGCTGTTTTTT.

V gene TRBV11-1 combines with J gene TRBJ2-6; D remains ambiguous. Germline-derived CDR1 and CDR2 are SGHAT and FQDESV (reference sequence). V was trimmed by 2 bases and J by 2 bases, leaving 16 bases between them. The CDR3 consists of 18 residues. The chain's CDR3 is CASSLPDGLVAGANVLTF. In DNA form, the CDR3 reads TGTGCCAGCAGCTTACCGGACGGGCTAGTAGCTGGGGCCAACGTCCTGACTTTC. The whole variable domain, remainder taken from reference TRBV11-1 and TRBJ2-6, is EAEVAQSPRYKITEKSQAVAFWCDPISGHATLYWYRQILGQGPELLVQFQDESVVDDSQLPKDRFSAERLKGVDSTLKIQPAELGDSAMYLCASSLPDGLVAGANVLTFGAGSRLTVL.

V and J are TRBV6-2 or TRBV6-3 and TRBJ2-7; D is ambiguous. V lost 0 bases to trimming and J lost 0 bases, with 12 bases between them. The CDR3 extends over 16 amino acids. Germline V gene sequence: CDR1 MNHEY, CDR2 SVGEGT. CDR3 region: CASSYSSAKASYEQYF. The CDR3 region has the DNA TGTGCCAGCAGTTACTCGTCAGCGAAGGCCTCCTACGAGCAGTACTTC.

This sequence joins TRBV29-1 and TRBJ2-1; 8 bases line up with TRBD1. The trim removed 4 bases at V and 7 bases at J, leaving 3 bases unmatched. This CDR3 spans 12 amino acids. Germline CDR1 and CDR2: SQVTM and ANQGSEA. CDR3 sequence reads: CSVARGQNEQFF. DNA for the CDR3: TGCAGCGTTGCCAGGGGGCAAAATGAGCAGTTCTTC.

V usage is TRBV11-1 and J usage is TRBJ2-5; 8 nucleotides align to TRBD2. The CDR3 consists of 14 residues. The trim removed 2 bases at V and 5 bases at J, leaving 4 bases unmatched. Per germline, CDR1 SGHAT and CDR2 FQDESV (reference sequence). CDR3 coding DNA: TGTGCCAGCAGCTTAATGAGCGGGAGCGAGACCCAGTACTTC. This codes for CASSLMSGSETQYF.

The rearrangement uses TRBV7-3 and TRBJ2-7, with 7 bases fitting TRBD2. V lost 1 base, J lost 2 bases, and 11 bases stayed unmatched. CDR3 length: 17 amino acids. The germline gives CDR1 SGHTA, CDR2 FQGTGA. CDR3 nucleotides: TGTGCCAGCAGCTTAAGGGTGGCGGGGGTTGGTACCTACGAGCAGTACTTC. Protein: CASSLRVAGVGTYEQYF.

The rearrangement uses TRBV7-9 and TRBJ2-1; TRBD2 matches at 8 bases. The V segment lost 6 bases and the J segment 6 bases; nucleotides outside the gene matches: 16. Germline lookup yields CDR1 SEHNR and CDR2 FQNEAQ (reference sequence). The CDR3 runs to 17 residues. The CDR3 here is CASRKTGSGRASNEQFF. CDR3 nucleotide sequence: TGTGCCAGCAGGAAGACCGGGAGCGGGAGAGCCTCCAATGAGCAGTTCTTC.

CDR3 bases: TGTGCCAGCAGCGTTGGACAGGCCGGCACTGAAGCTTTCTTT. Translation: CASSVGQAGTEAFF. The rearrangement uses TRBV9 and TRBJ1-1; 7 bases align to TRBD1. The CDR3 consists of 14 residues. Germline loops: CDR1 SGDLS, CDR2 YYNGEE. After removal of 2 bases from V and 4 bases from J, the junction contained 5 bases not matched to a gene.

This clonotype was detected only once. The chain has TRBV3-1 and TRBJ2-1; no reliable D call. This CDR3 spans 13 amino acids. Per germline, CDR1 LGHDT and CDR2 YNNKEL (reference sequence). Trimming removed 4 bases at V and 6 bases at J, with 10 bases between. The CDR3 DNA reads TGTGCCAGCAGCCGCGAACAGTCCAATGAGCAGTTCTTC. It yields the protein CASSREQSNEQFF.

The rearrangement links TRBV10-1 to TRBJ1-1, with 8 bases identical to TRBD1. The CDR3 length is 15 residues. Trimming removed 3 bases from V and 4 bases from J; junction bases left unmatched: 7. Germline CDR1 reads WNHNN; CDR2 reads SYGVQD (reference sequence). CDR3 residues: CASSDVQGASTEAFF. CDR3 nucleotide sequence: TGCGCCAGCAGTGATGTGCAGGGGGCGAGCACTGAAGCTTTCTTT.

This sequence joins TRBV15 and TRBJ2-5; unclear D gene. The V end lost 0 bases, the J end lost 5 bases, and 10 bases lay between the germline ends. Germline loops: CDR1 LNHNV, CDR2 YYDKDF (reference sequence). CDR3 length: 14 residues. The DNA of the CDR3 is TGTGCCACCAGCAGAGATCGAAGAGAGGAGACCCAGTACTTC. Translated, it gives CATSRDRREETQYF.

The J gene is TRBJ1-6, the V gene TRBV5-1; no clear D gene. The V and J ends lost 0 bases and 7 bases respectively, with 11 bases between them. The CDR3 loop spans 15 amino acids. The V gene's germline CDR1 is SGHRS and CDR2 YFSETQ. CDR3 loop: CASSLDGDPNSPLHF. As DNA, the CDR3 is TGCGCCAGCAGCTTGGATGGAGATCCAAATTCACCCCTCCACTTT.

The CDR3 reads CASSFASGNTIYF. In nucleotides, the CDR3 is TGTGCCAGCAGTTTCGCCTCTGGAAACACCATATATTTT. This sequence joins TRBV27 and TRBJ1-3; no clear D. The CDR3 loop spans 13 amino acids. Trimming shortened V by 3 bases and J by 0 bases, and 3 bases separated the two germline ends. Germline CDR1 MNHEY, CDR2 SMNVEV (reference sequence).

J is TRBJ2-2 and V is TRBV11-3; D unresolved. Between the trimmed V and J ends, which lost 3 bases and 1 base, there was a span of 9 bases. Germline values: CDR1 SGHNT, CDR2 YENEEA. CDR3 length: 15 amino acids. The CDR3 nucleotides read TGTGCCAGCAGCTTTAACAGCCAGAACACCGGGGAGCTGTTTTTT. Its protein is CASSFNSQNTGELFF.

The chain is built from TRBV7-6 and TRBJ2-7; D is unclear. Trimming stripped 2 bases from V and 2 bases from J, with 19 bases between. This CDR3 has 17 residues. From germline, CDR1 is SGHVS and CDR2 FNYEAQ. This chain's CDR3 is CASSLSRWGLATYEQYF. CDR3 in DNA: TGTGCCAGCAGCTTAAGCCGCTGGGGTCTTGCAACCTACGAGCAGTACTTC.

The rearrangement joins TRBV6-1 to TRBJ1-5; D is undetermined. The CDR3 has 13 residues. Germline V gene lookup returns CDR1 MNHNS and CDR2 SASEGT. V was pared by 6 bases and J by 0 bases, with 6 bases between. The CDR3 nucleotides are TGTGCCAGCAGCACCAATAGCAATCAGCCCCAGCATTTT. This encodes CASSTNSNQPQHF.

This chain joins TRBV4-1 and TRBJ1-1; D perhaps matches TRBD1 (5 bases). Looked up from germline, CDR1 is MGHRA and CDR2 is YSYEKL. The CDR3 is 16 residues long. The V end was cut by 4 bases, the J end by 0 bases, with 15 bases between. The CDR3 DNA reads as TGCGCCAGCAGCCCTAGGGCAGGGAGTATGAACACTGAAGCTTTCTTT. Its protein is CASSPRAGSMNTEAFF.

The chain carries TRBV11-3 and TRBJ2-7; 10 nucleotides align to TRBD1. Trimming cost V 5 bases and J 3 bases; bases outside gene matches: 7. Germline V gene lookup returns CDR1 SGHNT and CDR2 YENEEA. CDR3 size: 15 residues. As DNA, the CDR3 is TGTGCCAGCAGCCCAGAGACAGGGGGCAGCTACGAGCAGTACTTC. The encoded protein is CASSPETGGSYEQYF.

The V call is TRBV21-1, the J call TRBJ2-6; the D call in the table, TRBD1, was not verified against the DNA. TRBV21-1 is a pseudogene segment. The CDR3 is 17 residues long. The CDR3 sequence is CASSRAGTTSGANVLTF. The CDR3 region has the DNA TGTGCCAGCAGCAGGGCCGGGACAACCTCTGGGGCCAACGTCCTGACTTTC.

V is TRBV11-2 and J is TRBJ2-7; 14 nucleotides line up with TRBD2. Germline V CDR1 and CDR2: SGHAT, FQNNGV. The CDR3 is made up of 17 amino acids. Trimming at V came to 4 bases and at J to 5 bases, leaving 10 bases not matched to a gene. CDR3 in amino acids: CASSYGLAGGLRDEQYF. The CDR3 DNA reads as TGTGCCAGCAGCTACGGACTAGCGGGGGGCCTCAGAGACGAGCAGTACTTC.

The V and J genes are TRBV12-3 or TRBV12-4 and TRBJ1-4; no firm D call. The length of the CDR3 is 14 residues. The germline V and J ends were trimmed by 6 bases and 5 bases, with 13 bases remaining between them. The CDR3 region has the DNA TGTGCCAGCAGGCTAGGGATCCGAAATGAAAAACTGTTTTTT. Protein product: CASRLGIRNEKLFF.

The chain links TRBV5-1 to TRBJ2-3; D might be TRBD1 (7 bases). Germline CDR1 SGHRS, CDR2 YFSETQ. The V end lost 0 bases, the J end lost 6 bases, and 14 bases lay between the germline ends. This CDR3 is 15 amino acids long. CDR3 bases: TGCGCCAGCAGCTTGGGGTCGCCAGGGGGGGATACGCAGTATTTT. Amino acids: CASSLGSPGGDTQYF.

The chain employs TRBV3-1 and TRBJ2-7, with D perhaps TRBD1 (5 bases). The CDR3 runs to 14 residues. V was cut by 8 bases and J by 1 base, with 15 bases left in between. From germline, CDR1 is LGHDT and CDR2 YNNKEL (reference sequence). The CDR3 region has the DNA TGTGCCAGCGGAAGGGGCGCGCAGTCCTACGAGCAGTACTTC. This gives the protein CASGRGAQSYEQYF.

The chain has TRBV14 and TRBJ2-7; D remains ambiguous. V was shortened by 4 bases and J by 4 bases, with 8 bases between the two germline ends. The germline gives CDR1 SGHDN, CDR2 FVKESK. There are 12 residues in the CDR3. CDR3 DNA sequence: TGTGCCAGCAGCCGTTCGGAATACGAGCAGTACTTC. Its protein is CASSRSEYEQYF.

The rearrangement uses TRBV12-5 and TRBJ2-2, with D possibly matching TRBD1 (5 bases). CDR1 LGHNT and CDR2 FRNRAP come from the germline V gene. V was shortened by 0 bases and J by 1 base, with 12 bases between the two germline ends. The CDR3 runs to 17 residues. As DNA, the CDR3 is TGTGCTAGTGGTTTGGTCCCTAAAGACAGGAACACCGGGGAGCTGTTTTTT. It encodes CASGLVPKDRNTGELFF.